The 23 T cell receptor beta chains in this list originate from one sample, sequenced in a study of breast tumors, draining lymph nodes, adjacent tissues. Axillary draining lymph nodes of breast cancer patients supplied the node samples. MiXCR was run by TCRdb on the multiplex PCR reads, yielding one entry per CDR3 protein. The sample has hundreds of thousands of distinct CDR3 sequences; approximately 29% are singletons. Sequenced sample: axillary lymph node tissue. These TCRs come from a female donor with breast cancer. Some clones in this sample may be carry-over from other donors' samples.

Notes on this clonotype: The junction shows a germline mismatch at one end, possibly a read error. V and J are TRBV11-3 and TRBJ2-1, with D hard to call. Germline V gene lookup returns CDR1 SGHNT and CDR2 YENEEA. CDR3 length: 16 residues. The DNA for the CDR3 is TGCGCCAGCAGCTTAGCTGGCGGTACTCCCTACAATGAGCAGTTCTTC. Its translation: CASSLAGGTPYNEQFF. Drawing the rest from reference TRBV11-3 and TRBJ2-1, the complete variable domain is EAGVVQSPRYKIIEKKQPVAFWCNPISGHNTLYWYLQNLGQGPELLIRYENEEAVDDSQLPKDRFSAERLKGVDSTLKIQPAELGDSAVYLCASSLAGGTPYNEQFFGPGTRLTVL.

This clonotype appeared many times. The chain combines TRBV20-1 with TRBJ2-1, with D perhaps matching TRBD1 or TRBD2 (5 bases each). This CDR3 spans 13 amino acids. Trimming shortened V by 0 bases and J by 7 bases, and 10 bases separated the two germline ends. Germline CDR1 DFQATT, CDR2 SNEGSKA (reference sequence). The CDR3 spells CSAREGPLNEQFF. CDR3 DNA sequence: TGCAGTGCTAGAGAGGGACCCCTAAATGAGCAGTTCTTC.

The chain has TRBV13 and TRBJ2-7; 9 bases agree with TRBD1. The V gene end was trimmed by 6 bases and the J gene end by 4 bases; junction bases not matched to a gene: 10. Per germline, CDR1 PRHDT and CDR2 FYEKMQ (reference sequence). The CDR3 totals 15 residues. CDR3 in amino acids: CASSLRGTGLYEQYF. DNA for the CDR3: TGTGCCAGCAGTTTACGTGGGACAGGGTTGTACGAGCAGTACTTC. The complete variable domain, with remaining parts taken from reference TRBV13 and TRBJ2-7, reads AAGVIQSPRHLIKEKRETATLKCYPIPRHDTVYWYQQGPGQDPQFLISFYEKMQSDKGSIPDRFSAQQFSDYHSELNMSSLELGDSALYFCASSLRGTGLYEQYFGPGTRLTVT.

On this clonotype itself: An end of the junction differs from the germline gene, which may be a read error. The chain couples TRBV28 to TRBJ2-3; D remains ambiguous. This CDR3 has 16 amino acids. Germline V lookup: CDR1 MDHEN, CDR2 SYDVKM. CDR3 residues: CAGSPRLVGGVDTQYF. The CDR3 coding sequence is TGTGCCGGCAGTCCTCGATTAGTAGGTGGTGTGGATACGCAGTATTTT.

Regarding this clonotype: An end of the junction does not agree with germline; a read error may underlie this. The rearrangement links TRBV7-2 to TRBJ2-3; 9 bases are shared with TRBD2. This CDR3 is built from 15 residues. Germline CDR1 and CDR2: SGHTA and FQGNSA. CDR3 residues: CASSLGGRAPDTQYF. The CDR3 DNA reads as TGTGCCAGCAGTTTAGGCGGGAGGGCCCCAGATACGCAGTATTTT.

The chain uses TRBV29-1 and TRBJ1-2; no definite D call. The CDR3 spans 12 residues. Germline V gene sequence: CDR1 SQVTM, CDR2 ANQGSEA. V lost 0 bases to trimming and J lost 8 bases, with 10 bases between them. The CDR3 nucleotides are TGCAGCGTTGAAGAAGCGGGAGAGGGCTACACCTTC. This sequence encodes CSVEEAGEGYTF. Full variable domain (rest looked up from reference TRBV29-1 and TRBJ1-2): SAVISQKPSRDICQRGTSLTIQCQVDSQVTMMFWYRQQPGQSLTLIATANQGSEATYESGFVIDKFPISRPNLTFSTLTVSNMSPEDSSIYLCSVEEAGEGYTFGSGTRLTVV.

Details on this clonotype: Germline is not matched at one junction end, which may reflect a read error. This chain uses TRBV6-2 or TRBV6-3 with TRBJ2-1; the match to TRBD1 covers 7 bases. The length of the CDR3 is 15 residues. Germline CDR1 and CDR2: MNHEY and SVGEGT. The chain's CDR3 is CASSYSGQSYDEQFF. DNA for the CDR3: TGTGCCAGCAGTTACTCGGGACAGAGCTACGATGAGCAGTTCTTC.

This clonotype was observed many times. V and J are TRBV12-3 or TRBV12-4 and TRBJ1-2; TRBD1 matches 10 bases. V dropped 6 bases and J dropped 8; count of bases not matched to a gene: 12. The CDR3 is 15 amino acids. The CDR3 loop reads CASRDTGTGVGGYTF. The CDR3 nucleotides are TGTGCCAGCAGGGACACCGGGACAGGGGTGGGGGGCTACACCTTC.

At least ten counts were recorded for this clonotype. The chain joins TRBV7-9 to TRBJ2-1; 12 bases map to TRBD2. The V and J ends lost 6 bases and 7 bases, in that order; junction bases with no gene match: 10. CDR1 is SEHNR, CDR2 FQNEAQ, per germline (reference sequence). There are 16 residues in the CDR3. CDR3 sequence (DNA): TGTGCCAGCAGGGCCCGGACTAGCGGGGTACTGAATGAGCAGTTCTTC. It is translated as CASRARTSGVLNEQFF. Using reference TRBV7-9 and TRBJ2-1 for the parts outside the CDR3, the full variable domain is DTGVSQNPRHKITKRGQNVTFRCDPISEHNRLYWYRQTLGQGPEFLTYFQNEAQLEKSRLLSDRFSAERPKGSFSTLEIQRTEQGDSAMYLCASRARTSGVLNEQFFGPGTRLTVL.

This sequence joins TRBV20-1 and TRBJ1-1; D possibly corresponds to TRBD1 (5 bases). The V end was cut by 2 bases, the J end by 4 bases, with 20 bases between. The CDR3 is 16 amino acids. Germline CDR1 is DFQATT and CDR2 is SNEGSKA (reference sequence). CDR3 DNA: TGCAGTGCTAGACCCTCATTGGGGGGTCGAGGCACTGAAGCTTTCTTT. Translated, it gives CSARPSLGGRGTEAFF.

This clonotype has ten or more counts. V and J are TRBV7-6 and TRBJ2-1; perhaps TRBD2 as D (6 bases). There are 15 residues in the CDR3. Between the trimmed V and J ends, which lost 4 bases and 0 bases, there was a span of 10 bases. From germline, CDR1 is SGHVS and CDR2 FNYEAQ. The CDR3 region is CASSSSDGSYNEQFF. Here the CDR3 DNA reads TGTGCCAGCAGCTCTAGCGACGGCTCCTACAATGAGCAGTTCTTC.

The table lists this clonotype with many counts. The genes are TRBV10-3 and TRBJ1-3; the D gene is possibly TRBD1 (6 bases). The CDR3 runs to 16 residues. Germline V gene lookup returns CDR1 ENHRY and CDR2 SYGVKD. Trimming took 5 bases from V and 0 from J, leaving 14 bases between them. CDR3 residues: CAISQTGPISGNTIYF. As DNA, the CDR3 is TGTGCCATCAGTCAAACAGGGCCCATCTCTGGAAACACCATATATTTT.

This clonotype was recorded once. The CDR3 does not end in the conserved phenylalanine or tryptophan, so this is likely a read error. For the CDR3, the DNA is TGCGCCAGCAGCTTGGCCGGGGAGGGGGGCTACACCTAC. It encodes CASSLAGEGGYTY. This sequence joins TRBV5-1 and TRBJ1-2; tentatively, D is TRBD1 (5 bases). Germline loops: CDR1 SGHRS, CDR2 YFSETQ. The CDR3 length is 13 residues. Trimming left V 0 bases short and J 8 bases short, with 11 bases between.

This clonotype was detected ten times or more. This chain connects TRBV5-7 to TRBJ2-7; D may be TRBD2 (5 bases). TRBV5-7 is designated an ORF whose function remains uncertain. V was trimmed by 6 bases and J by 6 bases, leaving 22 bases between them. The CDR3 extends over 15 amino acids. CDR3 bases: TGTGCCAGCACCCGAGCGGTAGTCCCCCGCGCCGAGCAGTACTTC. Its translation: CASTRAVVPRAEQYF.

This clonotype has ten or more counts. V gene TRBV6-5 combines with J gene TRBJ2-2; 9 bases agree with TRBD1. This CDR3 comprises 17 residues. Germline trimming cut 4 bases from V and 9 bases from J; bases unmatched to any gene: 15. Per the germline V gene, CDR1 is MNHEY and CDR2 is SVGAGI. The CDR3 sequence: CASSWDNRGRRRRELFF. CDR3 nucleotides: TGTGCCAGCAGTTGGGATAACAGGGGGCGACGAAGGCGGGAGCTGTTTTTT.

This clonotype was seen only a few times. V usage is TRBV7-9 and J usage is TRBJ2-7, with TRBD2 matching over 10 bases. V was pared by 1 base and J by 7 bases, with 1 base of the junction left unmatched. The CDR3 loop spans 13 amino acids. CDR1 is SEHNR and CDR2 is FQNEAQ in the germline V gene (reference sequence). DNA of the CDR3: TGTGCCAGCAGCTTAGAACTAGCGGGAGAGCAGTACTTC. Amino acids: CASSLELAGEQYF. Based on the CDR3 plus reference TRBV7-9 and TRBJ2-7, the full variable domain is DTGVSQNPRHKITKRGQNVTFRCDPISEHNRLYWYRQTLGQGPEFLTYFQNEAQLEKSRLLSDRFSAERPKGSFSTLEIQRTEQGDSAMYLCASSLELAGEQYFGPGTRLTVT.

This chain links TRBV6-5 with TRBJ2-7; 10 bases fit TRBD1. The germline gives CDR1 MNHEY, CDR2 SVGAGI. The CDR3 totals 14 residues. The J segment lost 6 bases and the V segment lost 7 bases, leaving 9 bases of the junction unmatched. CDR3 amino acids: CASTFTGQGREQYF. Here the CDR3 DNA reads TGTGCCAGCACCTTCACGGGACAGGGGCGCGAGCAGTACTTC.

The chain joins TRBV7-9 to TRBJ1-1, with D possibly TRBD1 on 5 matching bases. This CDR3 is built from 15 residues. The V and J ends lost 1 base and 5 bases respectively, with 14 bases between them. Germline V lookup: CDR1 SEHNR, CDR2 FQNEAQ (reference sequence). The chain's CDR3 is CASSLGAGLGTEAFF. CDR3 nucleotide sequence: TGTGCCAGCAGCTTAGGCGCGGGGCTGGGTACTGAAGCTTTCTTT.

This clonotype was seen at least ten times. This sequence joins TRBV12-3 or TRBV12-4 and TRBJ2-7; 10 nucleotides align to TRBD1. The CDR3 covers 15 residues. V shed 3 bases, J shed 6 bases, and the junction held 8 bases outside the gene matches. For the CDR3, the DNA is TGTGCCAGCAGTTTCTCGCCCGGGACAGGGGTCGAGCAGTACTTC. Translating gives CASSFSPGTGVEQYF.

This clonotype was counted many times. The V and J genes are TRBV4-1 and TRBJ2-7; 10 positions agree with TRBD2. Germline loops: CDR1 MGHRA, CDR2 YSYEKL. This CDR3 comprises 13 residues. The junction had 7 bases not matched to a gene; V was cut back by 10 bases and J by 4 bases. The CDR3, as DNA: TGCGCCACCTCTAGCGGGAGCGGGTACGAGCAGTACTTC. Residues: CATSSGSGYEQYF.

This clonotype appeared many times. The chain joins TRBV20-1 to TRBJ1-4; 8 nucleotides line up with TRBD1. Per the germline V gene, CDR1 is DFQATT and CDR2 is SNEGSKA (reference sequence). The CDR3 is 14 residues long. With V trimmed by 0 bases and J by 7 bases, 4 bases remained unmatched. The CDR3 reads CSARDTGGGEKLFF. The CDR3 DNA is TGCAGTGCTAGAGATACAGGGGGTGGTGAAAAACTGTTTTTT.

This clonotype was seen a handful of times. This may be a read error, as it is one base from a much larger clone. The DNA for the CDR3 is TGTGCCAGCAGCTTATTTTTCGCGAGGTACAATGAGCAGCTCTTC. Amino acid sequence: CASSLFFARYNEQLF. This chain uses TRBV7-2 with TRBJ2-1; D remains ambiguous. The CDR3 contains 15 residues. Germline-derived CDR1 and CDR2 are SGHTA and FQGNSA.

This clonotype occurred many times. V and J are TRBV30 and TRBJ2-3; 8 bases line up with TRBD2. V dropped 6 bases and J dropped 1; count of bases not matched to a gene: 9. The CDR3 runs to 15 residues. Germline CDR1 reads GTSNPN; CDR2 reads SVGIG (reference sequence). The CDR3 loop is CACSRAGVGTDTQYF. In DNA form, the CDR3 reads TGTGCCTGCAGCCGAGCGGGAGTGGGCACAGATACGCAGTATTTT.